One and the same sample provided the 27 T cell receptor beta chains below, sequenced in a study of metastatic and nonmetastatic thyroid tumors. None of the patients had undergone any treatment ahead of thyroid surgery. Via MiXCR, TCRdb re-called the PCR reads. Among approximately 16,000 clones, 34% were seen once, and the ten largest hold roughly 7%. Specimen: tumor tissue. The receptors originated from a female donor with papillary thyroid cancer or a benign thyroid nodule (not recorded which). Some clones in this sample may be carry-over from other donors' samples.

This clone is labeled as medium-sized. The chain combines TRBV6-1 with TRBJ2-7; tentatively, D is TRBD2 (6 bases). The CDR3 contains 15 residues. The germline V and J ends were trimmed by 8 bases and 0 bases, with 17 bases remaining between them. Germline assignment: CDR1 MNHNS and CDR2 SASEGT. The CDR3 sequence is CASSQPSASSYEQYF. The DNA of the CDR3 is TGTGCCAGCTCTCAGCCTAGCGCTAGCTCCTACGAGCAGTACTTC.

V and J are TRBV5-1 and TRBJ2-1; 10 nucleotides align to TRBD2. The CDR3 has 18 residues. Per the germline V gene, CDR1 is SGHRS and CDR2 is YFSETQ. J gave up 4 bases and V 0 bases, and 10 bases lay outside the gene matches. The CDR3 loop reads CASSLVIAGGPQYNEQFF. The CDR3 nucleotides are TGCGCCAGCAGCTTGGTAATAGCGGGAGGTCCTCAATACAATGAGCAGTTCTTC.

The gene calls are TRBV20-1 and TRBJ2-7; 8 nucleotides match TRBD1. The CDR3 totals 15 residues. Unmatched junction bases numbered 14, after V lost 4 bases and J lost 6 bases. Germline loops: CDR1 DFQATT, CDR2 SNEGSKA (reference sequence). CDR3 in DNA: TGCAGTGCTAAAGAACAGGGGGATCATGGGGCCGAGCAGTACTTC. It yields the protein CSAKEQGDHGAEQYF.

This sequence joins TRBV7-2 and TRBJ1-2, with a tentative D call TRBD1 (6 bases). In germline, CDR1 is SGHTA, CDR2 FQGNSA. The length of the CDR3 is 14 residues. Trimming shortened V by 1 base and J by 2 bases, and 8 bases separated the two germline ends. The CDR3 DNA reads TGTGCCAGCAGCTTAGGCAGGGGCAACTATGGCTACACCTTC. This encodes CASSLGRGNYGYTF. The full variable domain, its missing parts supplied by reference TRBV7-2 and TRBJ1-2, is GAGVSQSPSNKVTEKGKDVELRCDPISGHTALYWYRQSLGQGLEFLIYFQGNSAPDKSGLPSDRFSAERTGGSVSTLTIQRTQQEDSAVYLCASSLGRGNYGYTFGSGTRLTVV.

Only a few counts were recorded for this clone. V gene TRBV6-2 or TRBV6-3 combines with J gene TRBJ2-5, with 8 bases identical to TRBD1. V lost 5 bases and J lost 3; bases outside the gene matches: 8. Germline CDR1 and CDR2: MNHEY and SVGEGT. CDR3 length: 15 amino acids. CDR3 sequence (DNA): TGTGCCAGCAGTCCCGCCCTGACAGGGGAAGAGACCCAGTACTTC. This gives the protein CASSPALTGEETQYF.

The V and J genes are TRBV2 and TRBJ2-7; 7 positions match TRBD1. The germline V gene encodes CDR1 SNHLY and CDR2 FYNNEI. Losses at the gene ends were 5 bases for V and 3 bases for J; bases not matched to a gene: 10. The CDR3 runs 15 residues. The CDR3 nucleotides read TGTGCCAGCAGTAAGGACAGGCCGGGGCACTACGAGCAGTACTTC. This translates into CASSKDRPGHYEQYF.

The sample holds many counts of this clone. This chain joins TRBV28 and TRBJ1-5; possibly TRBD1 for D (6 bases). This CDR3 spans 13 amino acids. Trimming left V 10 bases short and J 1 base short, with 11 bases between. CDR1 and CDR2 (germline): MDHEN, SYDVKM. CDR3 bases: TGTGCCACCCAGGGGAGAAGCAATCAGCCCCAGCATTTT. This gives the protein CATQGRSNQPQHF.

The chain joins TRBV5-1 to TRBJ2-6, with TRBD1 as a possible D gene (6 bases). Germline-derived CDR1 and CDR2 are SGHRS and YFSETQ. The CDR3 runs 17 residues. Trimming cost V 1 base and J 0 bases, with 11 bases left between them. CDR3 coding DNA: TGCGCCAGCAGCTTGCTAGGGGGACCCTCTGGGGCCAACGTCCTGACTTTC. Translation gives CASSLLGGPSGANVLTF.

This clone was found many times. The chain joins TRBV7-9 to TRBJ2-2, with 8 bases fitting TRBD2. The CDR3 is made up of 17 amino acids. Trimming cost V 5 bases and J 4 bases; bases outside gene matches: 12. Looked up from germline, CDR1 is SEHNR and CDR2 is FQNEAQ (reference sequence). In DNA, the CDR3 is TGTGCCAGCAGCAGGATCGGGGGACTAGGGATCACCGGGGAGCTGTTTTTT. It translates to CASSRIGGLGITGELFF.

This clone has at least ten counts. The rearrangement links TRBV13 to TRBJ1-2; possible D gene TRBD1, 6 bases. V was clipped by 7 bases and J by 8 bases, with 23 bases between them. The CDR3 runs to 15 residues. CDR1 PRHDT and CDR2 FYEKMQ come from the germline V gene (reference sequence). The CDR3 nucleotides read TGTGCCAGCAACGGGGTTGGGGGCCTGCTTGACGGCTACACCTTC. Translation gives CASNGVGGLLDGYTF.

The V call is TRBV6-2 or TRBV6-3, the J call TRBJ2-2; 7 nucleotides align to TRBD1. With V trimmed by 0 bases and J by 1 base, 2 bases remained unmatched. The length of the CDR3 is 16 residues. Germline V gene data show CDR1 as MNHEY and CDR2 as SVGEGT. CDR3 amino acids: CASSYSRTGNTGELFF. The CDR3 nucleotides are TGTGCCAGCAGTTACTCTAGGACAGGGAACACCGGGGAGCTGTTTTTT.

The chain links TRBV10-2 to TRBJ2-1, with no clear D. This CDR3 has 13 residues. Looked up from germline, CDR1 is WSHSY and CDR2 is SAAADI. The V gene lost 0 bases and the J gene lost 15 bases, with 15 bases spanning the gap. CDR3: CASSESFQAGRFF. CDR3 bases: TGCGCCAGCAGTGAGTCGTTCCAGGCTGGTCGGTTCTTC.

By share, this clone counts as medium-sized (0.01 to 0.1%). This CDR3 is CASSLRSGGQQETQYF. The CDR3 DNA reads as TGCGCCAGCAGCCTACGTAGCGGGGGACAACAAGAGACCCAGTACTTC. The chain links TRBV5-1 to TRBJ2-5; 9 positions agree with TRBD2. V was clipped by 4 bases and J by 2 bases; unmatched bases: 9. Germline V gene lookup returns CDR1 SGHRS and CDR2 YFSETQ. The CDR3 has 16 amino acids.

The chain joins TRBV18 to TRBJ2-7; D may be TRBD2 (5 bases). The germline gives CDR1 KGHSH, CDR2 LQKENI. This CDR3 has 15 amino acids. V lost 2 bases and J 4 bases, leaving 15 bases between the germline ends. CDR3 DNA sequence: TGTGCCAGCTCACCAGTTGTCCTAGCAACTTACGAGCAGTACTTC. Translation: CASSPVVLATYEQYF.

This clone was observed a handful of times. The chain uses TRBV24-1 and TRBJ2-7; no definite D call. CDR3 length: 9 amino acids. Germline assignment: CDR1 KGHDR and CDR2 SFDVKD. Written as DNA, the CDR3 is TGTCATGGGCCGTACGAGCAGTACTTC. Protein sequence: CHGPYEQYF.

Many counts were recorded for this clone. This may arise from a read error, as a much more abundant clone is one base away. V is TRBV20-1 and J is TRBJ2-3; D gene unclear. The CDR3 consists of 11 residues. The ends were cut back, 3 bases at V and 4 bases at J, with 5 bases in the middle. In germline, CDR1 is DFQATT, CDR2 SNEGSKA (reference sequence). The chain's CDR3 is CSASDADTQYF. In DNA, the CDR3 is TGCAGTGCTAGTGATGCAGATACGCAGTATTTT.

V usage is TRBV28 and J usage is TRBJ1-4, with D unclear. Trimming pared 5 bases from V and 6 bases from J, leaving 13 bases between. The CDR3 is 14 amino acids. Germline V gene lookup returns CDR1 MDHEN and CDR2 SYDVKM. The CDR3 sequence is CASSPRSLDEKLFF. The CDR3 nucleotides are TGTGCCAGCAGTCCCCGTTCCTTGGATGAAAAACTGTTTTTT.

The rearrangement links TRBV5-4 to TRBJ2-7; the D gene is possibly TRBD1 (6 bases). Germline CDR1 SGHNT, CDR2 YYREEE (reference sequence). The V end was cut by 4 bases, the J end by 3 bases, with 20 bases between. The CDR3 contains 16 residues. The CDR3 nucleotides read TGTGCCAGCAGCATACCCTCAGGGGCCCTCAACTACGAGCAGTACTTC. This gives the protein CASSIPSGALNYEQYF.

In its sample, this clone ranks as medium-sized. The chain is built from TRBV5-1 and TRBJ2-3, with 8 nucleotides matching TRBD1. Germline V gene data show CDR1 as SGHRS and CDR2 as YFSETQ. The length of the CDR3 is 15 residues. V lost 1 base, J lost 2 bases, and 3 bases stayed unmatched. The CDR3 here is CASSLMDRATDTQYF. In DNA form, the CDR3 reads TGCGCCAGCAGCTTGATGGACAGGGCCACAGATACGCAGTATTTT.

This clone has at least ten counts. Here the CDR3 reads CATSRDLANYEQYF. The CDR3 region has the DNA TGTGCCACCAGCAGAGATCTGGCAAACTACGAGCAGTACTTC. The chain has TRBV15 and TRBJ2-7; D uncertain. Germline values: CDR1 LNHNV, CDR2 YYDKDF (reference sequence). Deletions cut 0 bases from V and 3 bases from J, with 9 bases between. This CDR3 has 14 residues.

This clone showed up many times. A much larger clone is a single base away; this may be a read error. The CDR3 does not close with the conserved phenylalanine or tryptophan, likely indicating a read error. The V call is TRBV20-1, the J call TRBJ2-1; perhaps TRBD2 as D (5 bases). The germline V gene has CDR1 DFQATT and CDR2 SNEGSKA (reference sequence). This CDR3 has 16 residues. V was cut by 1 base and J by 9 bases, with 22 bases left in between. CDR3 sequence: CSARADSMGLQVEQFS. The DNA of the CDR3 is TGCAGTGCTAGAGCGGACTCAATGGGTTTACAAGTTGAGCAGTTCTCC.

The chain combines TRBV7-9 with TRBJ2-5; 10 bases map to TRBD2. The germline CDR1 and CDR2 sequences are SEHNR and FQNEAQ (reference sequence). The CDR3 sequence is 17 residues long. V shed 2 bases and J 0 bases; nucleotides not matched to a gene: 6. As DNA, the CDR3 is TGTGCCAGCAGCTTATCAGAGCGGGGGGGAAACCAAGAGACCCAGTACTTC. Translated: CASSLSERGGNQETQYF.

This clone was found many times. This chain joins TRBV7-9 and TRBJ2-1; no reliable D call. Germline V gene data show CDR1 as SEHNR and CDR2 as FQNEAQ (reference sequence). Trimming took off 5 bases at V and 4 bases at J, with 12 bases between the two ends. CDR3 length: 14 amino acids. Here the CDR3 reads CASSLSGTYNEQFF. DNA for the CDR3: TGTGCCAGCAGCCTCTCAGGAACGTACAATGAGCAGTTCTTC.

In this sample, this clone turned up many times. This chain links TRBV12-3 or TRBV12-4 with TRBJ1-1; a weak D match, TRBD1 (6 bases). The CDR3 totals 14 residues. V lost 6 bases and J lost 0, with 11 bases in between. CDR3: CASRPGHLNTEAFF. The CDR3 nucleotides are TGTGCCAGCAGGCCGGGACACTTGAACACTGAAGCTTTCTTT.

The rearrangement links TRBV19 to TRBJ2-2, with D hard to call. Germline-derived CDR1 and CDR2 are LNHDA and SQIVND (reference sequence). V lost 2 bases and J 0 bases, leaving 7 bases between the germline ends. The CDR3 totals 15 residues. The CDR3 loop reads CASSISPTNTGELFF. DNA of the CDR3: TGTGCCAGTAGTATATCCCCGACGAACACCGGGGAGCTGTTTTTT.

Sample share makes this clone medium-sized. The rearrangement links TRBV27 to TRBJ2-7; D gene uncertain. Germline CDR1 and CDR2: MNHEY and SMNVEV (reference sequence). The CDR3 is 13 residues long. V was pared by 3 bases and J by 3 bases, with 9 bases between. The CDR3 spells CASSFRQDYEQYF. CDR3 nucleotides: TGTGCCAGCAGTTTTCGGCAGGACTACGAGCAGTACTTC.

This clone was recorded many times. The chain couples TRBV11-1 to TRBJ2-3; 8 bases are shared with TRBD1. J gave up 2 bases and V 5 bases, and 6 bases lay outside the gene matches. Germline lookup yields CDR1 SGHAT and CDR2 FQDESV (reference sequence). This CDR3 region has 15 residues. CDR3 nucleotides: TGTGCCAGCAGCATAGGACAGGGAGACACAGATACGCAGTATTTT. This codes for CASSIGQGDTDTQYF.